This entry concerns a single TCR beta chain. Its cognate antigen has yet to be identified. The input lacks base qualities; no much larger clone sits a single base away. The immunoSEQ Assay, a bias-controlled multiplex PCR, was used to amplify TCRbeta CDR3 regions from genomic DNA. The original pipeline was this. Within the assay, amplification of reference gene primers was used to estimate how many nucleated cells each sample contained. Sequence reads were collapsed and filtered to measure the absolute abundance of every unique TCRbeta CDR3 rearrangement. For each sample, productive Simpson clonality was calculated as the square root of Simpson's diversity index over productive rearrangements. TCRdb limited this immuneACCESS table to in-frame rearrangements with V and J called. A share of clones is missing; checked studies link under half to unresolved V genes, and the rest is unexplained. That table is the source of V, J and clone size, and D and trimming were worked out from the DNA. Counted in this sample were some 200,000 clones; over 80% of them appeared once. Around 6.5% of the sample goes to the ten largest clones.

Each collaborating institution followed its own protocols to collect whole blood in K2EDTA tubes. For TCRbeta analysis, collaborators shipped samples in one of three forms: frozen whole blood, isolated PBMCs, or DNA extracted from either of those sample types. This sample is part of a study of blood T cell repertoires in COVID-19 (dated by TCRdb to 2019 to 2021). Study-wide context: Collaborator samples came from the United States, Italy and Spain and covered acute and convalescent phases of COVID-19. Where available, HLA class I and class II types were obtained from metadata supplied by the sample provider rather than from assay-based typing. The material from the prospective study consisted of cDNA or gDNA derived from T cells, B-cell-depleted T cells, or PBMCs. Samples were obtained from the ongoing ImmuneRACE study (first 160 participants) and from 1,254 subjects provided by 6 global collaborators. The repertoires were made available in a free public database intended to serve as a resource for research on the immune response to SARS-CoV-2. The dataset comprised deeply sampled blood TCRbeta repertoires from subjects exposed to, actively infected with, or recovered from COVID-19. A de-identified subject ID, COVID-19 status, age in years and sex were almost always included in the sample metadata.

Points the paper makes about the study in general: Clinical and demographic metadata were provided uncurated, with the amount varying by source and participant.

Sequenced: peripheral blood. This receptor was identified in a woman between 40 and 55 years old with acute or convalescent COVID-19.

The CDR3 region reads CATSRDLASAGAEAFF. Read as DNA, the sequence is TGTGCCACCAGCAGAGATCTGGCCTCCGCGGGGGCTGAAGCTTTCTTT. The chain links TRBV15 with TRBJ1-1; TRBD1 might be the D gene, on 5 matching bases. The germline V gene (reference sequence) gives CDR1 as LNHNV and CDR2 as YYDKDF. V is clipped by 0 bases and J by 6 bases, and the sequence between their germline boundaries is 17 bases long. Including the terminal cysteine and phenylalanine, the CDR3 comprises 16 residues. Solely the CDR3 DNA is kept, with 48 bases framed from the first base. The full variable domain, with segments outside the CDR3 supplied by the reference TRBV15 and TRBJ1-1 proteins, appears as DAMVIQNPRYQVTQFGKPVTLSCSQTLNHNVMYWYQQKSSQAPKLLFHYYDKDFNNEADTPDNFQSRRPNTSFCFLDIRSPGLGDTAMYLCATSRDLASAGAEAFFGQGTRLTVV.